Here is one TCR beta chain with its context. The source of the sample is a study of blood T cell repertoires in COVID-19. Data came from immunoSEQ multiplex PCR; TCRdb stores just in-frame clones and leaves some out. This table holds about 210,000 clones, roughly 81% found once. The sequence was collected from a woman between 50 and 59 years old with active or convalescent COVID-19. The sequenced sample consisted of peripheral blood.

DNA for the CDR3: TGTGCCAGCAGCTTGGGGCCCACCGGCGGCTCACCCCTCCACTTT. Residues: CASSLGPTGGSPLHF. The chain joins TRBV5-6 to TRBJ1-6; D remains unclear. V dropped 0 bases and J dropped 10 bases, with 14 bases sitting between them. The CDR3 is 15 residues long. From germline, CDR1 is SGHDT and CDR2 YYEEEE.